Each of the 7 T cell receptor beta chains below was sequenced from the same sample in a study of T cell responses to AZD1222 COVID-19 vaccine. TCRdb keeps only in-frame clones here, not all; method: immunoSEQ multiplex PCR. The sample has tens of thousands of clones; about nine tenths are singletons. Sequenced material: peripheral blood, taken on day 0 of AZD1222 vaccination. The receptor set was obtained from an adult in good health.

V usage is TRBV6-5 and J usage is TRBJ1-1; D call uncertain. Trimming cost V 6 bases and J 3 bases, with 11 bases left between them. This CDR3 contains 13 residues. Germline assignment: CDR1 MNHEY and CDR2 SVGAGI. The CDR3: CASRGSIDTEAFF. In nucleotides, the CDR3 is TGTGCCAGCAGGGGGTCTATTGACACTGAAGCTTTCTTT.

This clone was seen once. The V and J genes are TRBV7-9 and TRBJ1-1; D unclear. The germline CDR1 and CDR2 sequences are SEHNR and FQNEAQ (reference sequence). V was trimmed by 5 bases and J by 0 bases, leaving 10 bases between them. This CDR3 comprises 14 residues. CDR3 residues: CASSRGRMNTEAFF. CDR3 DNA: TGTGCCAGCAGCCGAGGACGGATGAACACTGAAGCTTTCTTT.

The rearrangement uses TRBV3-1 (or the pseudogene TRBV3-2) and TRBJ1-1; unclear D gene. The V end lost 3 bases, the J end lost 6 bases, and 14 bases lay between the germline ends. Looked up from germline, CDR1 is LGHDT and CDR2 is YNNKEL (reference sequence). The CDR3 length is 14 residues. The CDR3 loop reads CASSQAQVRAEAFF. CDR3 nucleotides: TGTGCCAGCAGCCAGGCCCAGGTTAGGGCTGAAGCTTTCTTT.

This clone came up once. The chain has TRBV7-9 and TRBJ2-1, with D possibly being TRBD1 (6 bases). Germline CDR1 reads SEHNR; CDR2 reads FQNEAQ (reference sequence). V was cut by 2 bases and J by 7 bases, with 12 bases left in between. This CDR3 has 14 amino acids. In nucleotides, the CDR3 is TGTGCCAGCAGCTTATATATTCAGGGGAATGAGCAGTTCTTC. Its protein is CASSLYIQGNEQFF.

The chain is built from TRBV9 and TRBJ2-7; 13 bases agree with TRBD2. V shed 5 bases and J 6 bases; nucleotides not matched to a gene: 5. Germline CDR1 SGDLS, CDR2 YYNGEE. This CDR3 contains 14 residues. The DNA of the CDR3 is TGTGCCAGCAGTGGACTAGCGGGAGCCGGCGAGCAGTACTTC. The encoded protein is CASSGLAGAGEQYF.

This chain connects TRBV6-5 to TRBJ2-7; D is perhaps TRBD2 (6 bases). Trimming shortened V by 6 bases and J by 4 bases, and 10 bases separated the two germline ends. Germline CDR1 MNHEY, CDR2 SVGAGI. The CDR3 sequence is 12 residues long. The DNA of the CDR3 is TGTGCCAGCAGACATAGCGGTTACGAGCAGTACTTC. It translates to CASRHSGYEQYF.

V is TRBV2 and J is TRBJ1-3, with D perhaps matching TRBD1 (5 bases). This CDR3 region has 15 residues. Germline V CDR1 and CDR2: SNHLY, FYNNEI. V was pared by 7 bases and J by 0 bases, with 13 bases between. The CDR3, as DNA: TGTGCCAGCACCCATAGACAGCTCTCTGGAAACACCATATATTTT. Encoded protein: CASTHRQLSGNTIYF.